These 14 T cell receptor beta chains share one sample of origin, sequenced in a study of PD-1 blockade in classical Hodgkin lymphoma (dated by TCRdb to 2020 to 2022). Libraries were constructed by the immunoSEQ multiplex PCR assay. TCRdb carries this immuneACCESS record with in-frame sequences only. Its versions omit some clonotypes, under half of them owing to an unresolved V gene in the studies checked, with the rest unexplained. This sample comprises fewer than 70,000 clones, 88% of them detected only once. Under 7% of the sample goes to the ten largest clones. The time point label, read with the paper, signifies: cycle 2 day 1 (C2D1) of nivolumab. Every trial patient had relapsed following autologous stem cell transplantation, and prior brentuximab vedotin exposure was what differed among cohorts A, B and C. Sequencing used peripheral blood mononuclear cells (PBMCs), obtained before the second cycle of nivolumab. The source is a human donor with classical Hodgkin lymphoma.

V usage is TRBV5-1 and J usage is TRBJ2-5; 7 nucleotides match TRBD1. Trimming took 6 bases from V and 4 from J; bases not matched to a gene: 3. Germline-derived CDR1 and CDR2 are SGHRS and YFSETQ. The CDR3 loop spans 12 amino acids. CDR3 amino acids: CASTGDRETQYF. CDR3 DNA: TGCGCCAGCACCGGGGACAGAGAGACCCAGTACTTC.

CDR3 amino acids: CASARGRARLNTEAFF. CDR3 nucleotide sequence: TGCGCCAGCGCCCGGGGTCGAGCTCGATTAAACACTGAAGCTTTCTTT. The chain links TRBV4-1 to TRBJ1-1; D ambiguous. In germline, CDR1 is MGHRA, CDR2 YSYEKL. CDR3 length: 16 residues. V was shortened by 8 bases and J by 2 bases, with 21 bases between the two germline ends.

The rearrangement joins TRBV7-9 to TRBJ2-4; TRBD1 matches 7 bases. This CDR3 spans 12 amino acids. The V segment lost 1 base and the J segment 13 bases; nucleotides outside the gene matches: 4. Germline V lookup: CDR1 SEHNR, CDR2 FQNEAQ (reference sequence). CDR3 nucleotides: TGTGCCAGCAGCTTAGAGCAGGGGGTCCAGTACTTC. Protein product: CASSLEQGVQYF.

This clone was observed a single time. The chain joins TRBV5-1 to TRBJ1-4, with D tentatively TRBD1 (5 bases). V lost 2 bases, J lost 3 bases, and 8 bases lay in between. Germline assignment: CDR1 SGHRS and CDR2 YFSETQ. The CDR3 sequence is 14 residues long. CDR3 nucleotides: TGCGCCAGCAGCTTACAAGGGGCTAATGAAAAACTGTTTTTT. This sequence encodes CASSLQGANEKLFF.

This clone was recorded only once. V and J are TRBV6-5 and TRBJ1-4; no clear D. CDR1 and CDR2 from the germline V gene are MNHEY and SVGAGI. Deletions cut 7 bases from V and 1 base from J, with 13 bases between. This CDR3 is built from 15 residues. CDR3 nucleotide sequence: TGTGCCAGCACTCATAGAGTGGAAACTAATGAAAAACTGTTTTTT. As protein: CASTHRVETNEKLFF.

The chain joins TRBV5-1 to TRBJ2-7, with TRBD1 matching over 7 bases. The germline V gene has CDR1 SGHRS and CDR2 YFSETQ. The CDR3 length is 15 residues. J was trimmed by 5 bases and V by 4 bases; bases with no gene match: 12. Here the CDR3 reads CASSVLPGQTNEQYF. The CDR3 region has the DNA TGCGCCAGCAGCGTACTACCGGGACAGACTAACGAGCAGTACTTC. Drawing the rest from reference TRBV5-1 and TRBJ2-7, the complete variable domain is KAGVTQTPRYLIKTRGQQVTLSCSPISGHRSVSWYQQTPGQGLQFLFEYFSETQRNKGNFPGRFSGRQFSNSRSEMNVSTLELGDSALYLCASSVLPGQTNEQYFGPGTRLTVT.

This clone was seen more than once but under ten times. V and J are TRBV7-9 and TRBJ2-5; 9 bases map to TRBD1. There are 12 residues in the CDR3. V dropped 3 bases and J dropped 10; count of bases not matched to a gene: 3. Looked up from germline, CDR1 is SEHNR and CDR2 is FQNEAQ (reference sequence). This chain's CDR3 is CASSFDRGIQYF. Here the CDR3 DNA reads TGTGCCAGCAGCTTTGACAGGGGGATCCAGTACTTC.

V usage is TRBV28 and J usage is TRBJ2-3; TRBD1 matches at 10 bases. CDR3 length equals 15 residues. The junction had 2 bases not matched to a gene; V was cut back by 2 bases and J by 3 bases. Germline loops: CDR1 MDHEN, CDR2 SYDVKM. Here the CDR3 reads CASSLPGQGTDTQYF. Written as DNA, the CDR3 is TGTGCCAGCAGTTTACCGGGACAGGGGACAGATACGCAGTATTTT.

CDR3 sequence (DNA): TGTGCCAGCAGCCCAGCAGACCGTGGCTACACCTTC. As protein: CASSPADRGYTF. The chain is built from TRBV11-2 and TRBJ1-2; D unclear. V gave up 5 bases and J gave up 7 bases, with 11 bases separating them. Germline loops: CDR1 SGHAT, CDR2 FQNNGV. This CDR3 comprises 12 residues. Looking up the rest from reference TRBV11-2 and TRBJ1-2 gives the full variable domain: EAGVAQSPRYKIIEKRQSVAFWCNPISGHATLYWYQQILGQGPKLLIQFQNNGVVDDSQLPKDRFSAERLKGVDSTLKIQPAKLEDSAVYLCASSPADRGYTFGSGTRLTVV.

This clone was detected only once. This chain connects TRBV4-1 to TRBJ2-2; D ambiguous. This CDR3 is built from 15 residues. The germline V and J ends were trimmed by 1 base and 1 base, with 7 bases remaining between them. CDR1 MGHRA and CDR2 YSYEKL come from the germline V gene. CDR3 nucleotide sequence: TGCGCCAGCAGCCAAGGGCCACTGAACACCGGGGAGCTGTTTTTT. This translates into CASSQGPLNTGELFF.

V is TRBV18 and J is TRBJ2-3; no firm D call. There are 17 residues in the CDR3. The V end was cut by 6 bases, the J end by 1 base, with 20 bases between. Germline V CDR1 and CDR2: KGHSH, LQKENI. Here the CDR3 DNA reads TGTGCCAGCTCCCCGCGAGTGGACGTCGGCGGCACAGATACGCAGTATTTT. As protein: CASSPRVDVGGTDTQYF. The whole variable domain, filled in from reference TRBV18 and TRBJ2-3, reads NAGVMQNPRHLVRRRGQEARLRCSPMKGHSHVYWYRQLPEEGLKFMVYLQKENIIDESGMPKERFSAEFPKEGPSILRIQQVVRGDSAAYFCASSPRVDVGGTDTQYFGPGTRLTVL.

V is TRBV9 and J is TRBJ1-2; 9 bases line up with TRBD1. After removal of 3 bases from V and 5 bases from J, the junction contained 2 bases not matched to a gene. The CDR3 runs 13 residues. Germline CDR1 is SGDLS and CDR2 is YYNGEE. The CDR3 reads CASSAGTGYGYTF. In nucleotides, the CDR3 is TGTGCCAGCAGCGCGGGGACAGGGTATGGCTACACCTTC.

The chain uses TRBV28 and TRBJ1-6; the D gene is possibly TRBD1 (6 bases). V was trimmed by 2 bases and J by 5 bases, leaving 7 bases between them. The CDR3 covers 14 residues. Per the germline V gene, CDR1 is MDHEN and CDR2 is SYDVKM. The chain's CDR3 is CASSLGQNNSPLHF. Written as DNA, the CDR3 is TGTGCCAGCAGTTTAGGACAGAATAATTCACCCCTCCACTTT.

The genes are TRBV7-8 and TRBJ1-5; the match to TRBD1 covers 8 bases. Germline CDR1 is SGHVS and CDR2 is FQNEAQ. CDR3 length: 15 residues. The trim removed 4 bases at V and 5 bases at J, leaving 7 bases unmatched. CDR3 loop: CASSSTGGLDQPQHF. DNA of the CDR3: TGTGCCAGCAGCTCAACAGGGGGGTTGGATCAGCCCCAGCATTTT.